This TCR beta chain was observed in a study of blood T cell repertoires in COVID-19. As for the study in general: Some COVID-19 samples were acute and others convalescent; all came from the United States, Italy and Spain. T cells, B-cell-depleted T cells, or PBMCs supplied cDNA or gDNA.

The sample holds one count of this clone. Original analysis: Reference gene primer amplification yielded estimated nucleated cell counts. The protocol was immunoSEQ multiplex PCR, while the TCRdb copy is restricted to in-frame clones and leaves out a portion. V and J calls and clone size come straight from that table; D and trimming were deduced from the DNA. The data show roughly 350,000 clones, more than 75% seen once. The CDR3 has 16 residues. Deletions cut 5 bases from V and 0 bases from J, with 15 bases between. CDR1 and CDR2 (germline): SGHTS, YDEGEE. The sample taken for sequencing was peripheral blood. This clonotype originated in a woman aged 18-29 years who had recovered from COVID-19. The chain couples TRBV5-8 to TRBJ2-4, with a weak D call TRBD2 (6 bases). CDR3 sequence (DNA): TGTGCCAGCAGGGCCGAGGTGGGACTAGCCAAAAACATTCAGTACTTC. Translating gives CASRAEVGLAKNIQYF.